Sequencing of this T cell receptor beta chain was carried out in a study of T-cell memory formation after mild COVID-19. This clonotype has a handful of counts. Its antigen is unidentified. A 5'RACE reaction primed in the constant segment made cDNA libraries of TCR alpha and TCR beta, and these carried sample barcodes and UMIs. TCRdb fed the 5' RACE reads into MiXCR, producing one record per CDR3 protein. The top ten clones hold approximately 8.4% of a sample with about 600,000 distinct CDR3 sequences, roughly 20% of them seen once. The study's findings and limits: Some SARS-CoV-2-responding clones were already detected in memory before infection. Among contracting clones, CD4+ were mainly CM/EM and CD8+ enriched in EMRA.

This receptor was taken from an adult woman who had mild COVID-19 (a few samples of this study predate the infection). Cell type and time point are not known. Sequencing input: PBMCs or a T cell subset sorted from them (not recorded which).

CDR3 coding DNA: TGCGCCAGCAGCTTGGCCCTAGCGGGGGTTGCAGATACGCAGTATTTT. Translating gives CASSLALAGVADTQYF. The chain is built from TRBV5-1 and TRBJ2-3, with 10 nucleotides matching TRBD2. The ends lost 0 bases at V and 4 bases at J; junction bases unmatched: 5. The CDR3 loop spans 16 amino acids. The V gene's germline CDR1 is SGHRS and CDR2 YFSETQ.